These 13 T cell receptor beta chains share one sample of origin, sequenced in a study of blood T cell repertoires in COVID-19. TCRdb's copy holds only in-frame clones and misses some; the assay was immunoSEQ multiplex PCR. This sample has some 68,000 clones, with 80% to 90% found just once. Sequencing used peripheral blood. The receptor set was obtained from a human donor in a cohort sampled during active COVID-19.

The chain uses TRBV28 and TRBJ2-1; 7 nucleotides align to TRBD2. CDR3 length: 16 residues. The germline V gene has CDR1 MDHEN and CDR2 SYDVKM. V lost 5 bases and J lost 0; bases outside the gene matches: 7. The CDR3 region is CASSPPSGFSYNEQFF. CDR3 in DNA: TGTGCCAGCAGTCCCCCTAGCGGTTTCTCCTACAATGAGCAGTTCTTC. The variable domain in full, completed from reference TRBV28 and TRBJ2-1, reads DVKVTQSSRYLVKRTGEKVFLECVQDMDHENMFWYRQDPGLGLRLIYFSYDVKMKEKGDIPEGYSVSREKKERFSLILESASTNQTSMYLCASSPPSGFSYNEQFFGPGTRLTVL.

This rearrangement joins TRBV6-5 to TRBJ2-7; D is undetermined. From germline, CDR1 is MNHEY and CDR2 SVGAGI. Trimming pared 0 bases from V and 1 base from J, leaving 10 bases between. CDR3 size: 15 residues. The CDR3: CASSYSSAPSYEQYF. The CDR3 region has the DNA TGTGCCAGCAGTTACTCGAGCGCCCCTTCCTACGAGCAGTACTTC.

This chain joins TRBV28 and TRBJ2-1; D gene unclear. CDR1 and CDR2 from the germline V gene are MDHEN and SYDVKM. The CDR3 has 13 amino acids. Trimming pared 9 bases from V and 7 bases from J, leaving 16 bases between. The CDR3 spells CARVLGFSNEQFF. The CDR3, as DNA: TGTGCCAGGGTTCTCGGGTTTTCGAATGAGCAGTTCTTC. Full variable domain (rest looked up from reference TRBV28 and TRBJ2-1): DVKVTQSSRYLVKRTGEKVFLECVQDMDHENMFWYRQDPGLGLRLIYFSYDVKMKEKGDIPEGYSVSREKKERFSLILESASTNQTSMYLCARVLGFSNEQFFGPGTRLTVL.

This clone was detected only a few times. The rearrangement uses TRBV7-9 and TRBJ1-6, with D perhaps matching TRBD1 (5 bases). The CDR3 contains 13 residues. Germline V lookup: CDR1 SEHNR, CDR2 FQNEAQ (reference sequence). The V end lost 3 bases, the J end lost 6 bases, and 6 bases lay between the germline ends. This CDR3 is CASSFQGNSPLHF. CDR3 nucleotides: TGTGCCAGCAGCTTCCAGGGTAATTCACCCCTCCACTTT.

This clone was seen only once. The rearrangement joins TRBV28 to TRBJ1-2; 7 positions agree with TRBD1. The V segment lost 4 bases and the J segment 0 bases; nucleotides outside the gene matches: 14. This CDR3 spans 18 amino acids. The germline V gene encodes CDR1 MDHEN and CDR2 SYDVKM. The CDR3 coding sequence is TGTGCCAGCAGTTCAAATATACCTCGGGACAGAGCTAACTATGGCTACACCTTC. This sequence encodes CASSSNIPRDRANYGYTF.

The chain uses TRBV5-1 and TRBJ2-1; 11 nucleotides agree with TRBD2. The germline V gene has CDR1 SGHRS and CDR2 YFSETQ. The CDR3 is 16 residues long. V was pared by 3 bases and J by 8 bases, with 10 bases of the junction left unmatched. The CDR3 DNA sequence: TGCGCCAGCAGCTGGGGGACTAGCGGCCTAAGGGATGAGCAGTTCTTC. The encoded protein is CASSWGTSGLRDEQFF.

The rearrangement joins TRBV4-2 to TRBJ2-5; TRBD1 aligns across 8 bases. Germline V lookup: CDR1 LGHNA, CDR2 YNFKEQ. V lost 4 bases to trimming and J lost 3 bases; unmatched junction nucleotides: 4. The CDR3 loop spans 14 amino acids. CDR3 amino acids: CASSPQDREETQYF. The CDR3 DNA is TGTGCCAGCAGCCCACAGGACAGGGAAGAGACCCAGTACTTC.

V gene TRBV30 combines with J gene TRBJ2-3, with D perhaps TRBD2 (5 bases). This CDR3 spans 12 amino acids. Trimming stripped 5 bases from V and 4 bases from J, with 10 bases between. The germline V gene has CDR1 GTSNPN and CDR2 SVGIG (reference sequence). CDR3 in amino acids: CAWGPGADTQYF. The CDR3 DNA follows: TGTGCCTGGGGGCCCGGGGCAGATACGCAGTATTTT.

The V gene is TRBV30, the J gene TRBJ1-2; the D gene is possibly TRBD1 (6 bases). The germline CDR1 and CDR2 sequences are GTSNPN and SVGIG (reference sequence). The V gene lost 3 bases and the J gene lost 7 bases, with 18 bases spanning the gap. The CDR3 runs 14 residues. This CDR3 is CAWREAGTMPGYTF. The CDR3 DNA reads TGTGCCTGGAGGGAGGCCGGGACAATGCCTGGCTACACCTTC.

This clone appeared once. V is TRBV3-1 (or the pseudogene TRBV3-2) and J is TRBJ1-3; TRBD1 aligns across 10 bases. Germline V gene data show CDR1 as LGHDT and CDR2 as YNNKEL (reference sequence). Trimming took 2 bases from V and 0 from J; bases not matched to a gene: 4. The CDR3 is 17 residues long. CDR3 protein: CASSQRGTGDSGNTIYF. The CDR3 coding sequence is TGTGCCAGCAGCCAAAGAGGGACAGGGGACTCTGGAAACACCATATATTTT.

A single count supports this clone. The V and J genes are TRBV7-2 and TRBJ2-3; 7 bases are a match to TRBD2. Trimming took 4 bases from V and 2 from J; bases not matched to a gene: 12. This CDR3 is built from 17 residues. Germline lookup yields CDR1 SGHTA and CDR2 FQGNSA. CDR3 DNA: TGTGCCAGCAGCTCCCGCCAAAAGCGGGGATACACAGATACGCAGTATTTT. Amino acid sequence: CASSSRQKRGYTDTQYF.

The chain uses TRBV6-5 and TRBJ1-6; 7 bases match TRBD1. V trimming: 7 bases; J trimming: 7 bases; junction bases outside the gene matches: 4. This CDR3 has 13 amino acids. CDR1 and CDR2 (germline): MNHEY, SVGAGI. The CDR3 loop is CASTGTVNSPLHF. The CDR3 bases are TGTGCCAGCACGGGGACAGTCAATTCACCCCTCCACTTT.

The chain is built from TRBV28 and TRBJ1-5; 7 nucleotides line up with TRBD1. Per germline, CDR1 MDHEN and CDR2 SYDVKM. The CDR3 sequence is 15 residues long. V trimming: 5 bases; J trimming: 0 bases; junction bases outside the gene matches: 4. CDR3 nucleotides: TGTGCCAGCAGTCTACAGGGGAATAGCAATCAGCCCCAGCATTTT. This codes for CASSLQGNSNQPQHF. Looking up the rest from reference TRBV28 and TRBJ1-5 gives the full variable domain: DVKVTQSSRYLVKRTGEKVFLECVQDMDHENMFWYRQDPGLGLRLIYFSYDVKMKEKGDIPEGYSVSREKKERFSLILESASTNQTSMYLCASSLQGNSNQPQHFGDGTRLSIL.